A single sample gave rise to the 18 T cell receptor beta chains below, sequenced in a study of T cells in Graves' hyperthyroidism and ophthalmopathy (dated by TCRdb to between 2017 and 2020). Library creation used multiplex PCR. The sample was run on an Illumina HiSeq 2000. Amplification of TCR beta CDR3 regions was carried out from RNA transcripts. For the first round of RT-PCR on the TCR CDR3, the HTBI primer set was used together with the Qiagen OneStep RT-PCR kit. Clones were called with MiXCR by TCRdb after fastp trimmed the public reads at Q25, and only in-frame beta chains were retained. Each entry is one CDR3 protein sequence, shown with its most common DNA and genes. The sample data list about 740,000 distinct CDR3 sequences, and 14% of these were observed just once. Together, the top ten hold more than 8.5% of the sample. Sequences were obtained from blood. The receptors were sampled from a woman younger than 35 with Graves' hyperthyroidism.

The gene calls are TRBV6-1 and TRBJ2-7; D is unclear. This CDR3 region has 11 residues. Per the germline V gene, CDR1 is MNHNS and CDR2 is SASEGT. V was cut by 7 bases and J by 0 bases, with 4 bases left in between. The CDR3 sequence is CASKHSYEQYF. DNA of the CDR3: TGTGCCAGCAAACACTCCTACGAGCAGTACTTC.

This clonotype has a count of ten or more. The chain employs TRBV18 and TRBJ1-2, with a weak D call TRBD1 (5 bases). The germline CDR1 and CDR2 sequences are KGHSH and LQKENI. The CDR3 sequence is 14 residues long. V was shortened by 3 bases and J by 4 bases, with 12 bases between the two germline ends. The CDR3 nucleotides read TGTGCCAGCTCACCGAGGGGAGACTCCTATGGCTACACCTTC. Translation gives CASSPRGDSYGYTF. The entire variable domain, with the rest obtained from reference TRBV18 and TRBJ1-2, is as follows: NAGVMQNPRHLVRRRGQEARLRCSPMKGHSHVYWYRQLPEEGLKFMVYLQKENIIDESGMPKERFSAEFPKEGPSILRIQQVVRGDSAAYFCASSPRGDSYGYTFGSGTRLTVV.

The chain combines TRBV30 with TRBJ1-4; D is unclear. The V and J ends lost 0 bases and 8 bases respectively, with 10 bases between them. The CDR3 has 13 residues. Germline CDR1 is GTSNPN and CDR2 is SVGIG (reference sequence). CDR3 region: CAWSVNSPEKLFF. In DNA form, the CDR3 reads TGTGCCTGGAGTGTCAACAGTCCCGAAAAACTGTTTTTT.

This clonotype was detected many times. The genes are TRBV30 and TRBJ2-1; TRBD2 aligns across 11 bases. This CDR3 has 12 residues. Germline V CDR1 and CDR2: GTSNPN, SVGIG (reference sequence). The chain's CDR3 is CVLAGGYNEQFF. As DNA, the CDR3 is TGTGTTCTAGCGGGAGGTTACAATGAGCAGTTCTTC. The whole variable domain, remainder taken from reference TRBV30 and TRBJ2-1, is SQTIHQWPATLVQPVGSPLSLECTVEGTSNPNLYWYRQAAGRGLQLLFYSVGIGQISSEVPQNLSASRPQDRQFILSSKKLLLSDSGFYLCVLAGGYNEQFFGPGTRLTVL.

Only a few counts were recorded for this clonotype. The chain couples TRBV7-8 to TRBJ2-2, with TRBD2 matching over 8 bases. The CDR3 runs to 17 residues. Unmatched junction bases numbered 16, after V lost 5 bases and J lost 8 bases. The germline V gene has CDR1 SGHVS and CDR2 FQNEAQ. In DNA form, the CDR3 reads TGTGCCAGCAGCACAGTGGTGAGCGGGAGTTTGGCAGGGGAGCTGTTTTTT. It yields the protein CASSTVVSGSLAGELFF. Together with reference TRBV7-8 and TRBJ2-2, the CDR3 gives the full variable domain: GAGVSQSPRYKVAKRGQDVALRCDPISGHVSLFWYQQALGQGPEFLTYFQNEAQLDKSGLPSDRFFAERPEGSVSTLKIQRTQQEDSAVYLCASSTVVSGSLAGELFFGEGSRLTVL.

This clonotype was seen a handful of times. This chain links TRBV4-3 with TRBJ2-7; no definite D call. The V end was cut by 0 bases, the J end by 2 bases, with 17 bases between. The CDR3 covers 17 residues. CDR1 is LGHNA and CDR2 is YSLEER in the germline V gene. The CDR3 sequence: CASSQDPWTALAYEQYF. The CDR3 bases are TGCGCCAGCAGCCAAGATCCATGGACCGCCCTGGCCTACGAGCAGTACTTC.

Many counts were recorded for this clonotype. This sequence joins TRBV6-2 or TRBV6-3 and TRBJ1-2, with D unresolved. The V end was cut by 2 bases, the J end by 5 bases, with 6 bases between. Looked up from germline, CDR1 is MNHEY and CDR2 is SVGEGT. The CDR3 has 12 amino acids. This CDR3 is CASSYRGYGYTF. CDR3 nucleotides: TGTGCCAGCAGTTACCGAGGATATGGCTACACCTTC.

This clonotype has a count of ten or more. CDR3 region: CASSGSLLSTDTQYF. DNA of the CDR3: TGTGCCAGCAGCGGATCACTACTTAGCACAGATACGCAGTATTTT. The chain carries TRBV3-1 and TRBJ2-3; no definite D call. The CDR3 runs 15 residues. The V gene lost 5 bases and the J gene lost 0 bases, with 12 bases spanning the gap. Germline-derived CDR1 and CDR2 are LGHDT and YNNKEL (reference sequence).

This clonotype was seen ten or more times. This chain uses TRBV2 with TRBJ2-2; D ambiguous. Trimming stripped 7 bases from V and 2 bases from J, with 17 bases between. Germline V gene lookup returns CDR1 SNHLY and CDR2 FYNNEI. This CDR3 has 16 amino acids. This CDR3 reads CASIHEGFANTGELFF. CDR3 in DNA: TGTGCCAGCATTCACGAAGGGTTCGCCAACACCGGGGAGCTGTTTTTT.

The chain carries TRBV20-1 and TRBJ2-1; D remains unclear. The V end was cut by 2 bases, the J end by 2 bases, with 16 bases between. This CDR3 has 16 residues. Germline V gives CDR1 DFQATT, CDR2 SNEGSKA (reference sequence). CDR3 DNA sequence: TGCAGTGCTAGAAACCCTGAAACCTCCCCCTACAATGAGCAGTTCTTC. This gives the protein CSARNPETSPYNEQFF.

On this clonotype itself: A much larger clone lies a single base off, so this may be a read error. CDR3 protein: CASSPSGPAAYNEHFF. The CDR3 DNA sequence: TGTGCCAGCTCACCGTCAGGGCCAGCTGCCTACAATGAGCATTTCTTC. The chain uses TRBV18 and TRBJ2-1; a possible D gene is TRBD1 (5 bases). The V gene's germline CDR1 is KGHSH and CDR2 LQKENI. The CDR3 spans 16 residues.

The table lists this clonotype with a few counts. The chain joins TRBV27 to TRBJ1-5, with D tentatively TRBD1 (6 bases). V lost 5 bases and J lost 2, with 13 bases in between. This CDR3 is built from 15 residues. CDR1 is MNHEY and CDR2 is SMNVEV in the germline V gene (reference sequence). CDR3 bases: TGTGCCAGCAGTCCCAGGGGTTTGCGCAATCAGCCCCAGCATTTT. Amino acids: CASSPRGLRNQPQHF.

This clonotype was observed a handful of times. The chain carries TRBV12-3 or TRBV12-4 and TRBJ2-1, with D maybe TRBD1 (6 bases). The CDR3 contains 12 residues. Trimming took off 7 bases at V and 13 bases at J, with 17 bases between the two ends. CDR3 DNA: TGTGCCAGCACTTCAACCGGGACAACACAGTTCTTC. As protein: CASTSTGTTQFF.

V is TRBV7-2 and J is TRBJ1-4; perhaps TRBD1 as D (6 bases). Trimming left V 0 bases short and J 9 bases short, with 11 bases between. Germline V gene sequence: CDR1 SGHTA, CDR2 FQGNSA. The CDR3 runs to 14 residues. CDR3 DNA: TGTGCCAGCAGCTTAGCGCGCGGGGGCCAAAAACTGTTTTTT. Amino acid sequence: CASSLARGGQKLFF.

This clonotype was detected many times. The genes are TRBV30 and TRBJ2-2; TRBD2 agrees at 7 bases. V trimming: 4 bases; J trimming: 2 bases; junction bases outside the gene matches: 4. This CDR3 is built from 14 residues. Germline V CDR1 and CDR2: GTSNPN, SVGIG (reference sequence). The CDR3 region has the DNA TGTGCCTGGATGGCGACTAGCAACACCGGGGAGCTGTTTTTT. Its protein product is CAWMATSNTGELFF.

This clonotype was picked up many times. This chain joins TRBV12-3 or TRBV12-4 and TRBJ1-2; no firm D call. The CDR3 is made up of 12 amino acids. With 5 bases removed from V and 8 bases from J, the gap between germline ends came to 12 bases. In nucleotides, the CDR3 is TGTGCCAGCAGTCCCTCCTGGGAGGGCTACACCTTC. Amino acid sequence: CASSPSWEGYTF.

This clonotype has only a few counts. V and J are TRBV6-1 and TRBJ2-7, with D unclear. Germline assignment: CDR1 MNHNS and CDR2 SASEGT. The CDR3 consists of 14 residues. The V end lost 8 bases, the J end lost 1 base, and 15 bases lay between the germline ends. Here the CDR3 reads CASSATFPSYEQYF. In DNA form, the CDR3 reads TGTGCCAGCTCGGCGACTTTCCCTTCCTACGAGCAGTACTTC.

This clonotype showed up just a few times. This sequence joins TRBV10-3 and TRBJ1-1; 8 nucleotides align to TRBD1. The V segment lost 7 bases and the J segment 3 bases; nucleotides outside the gene matches: 7. Germline CDR1 reads ENHRY; CDR2 reads SYGVKD. This CDR3 comprises 14 residues. The CDR3: CAIKPAQGDTEAFF. In DNA form, the CDR3 reads TGTGCCATCAAGCCAGCACAGGGGGACACTGAAGCTTTCTTT.